This TCR beta chain derives from a study of shared clonotypes between healthy human individuals. Points from the study as a whole: Between four donors, naive CD4 clonotypes were shared at a level of around 4.9%.

Assay used: immunoSEQ multiplex PCR; TCRdb lists only in-frame clones, some missing. This table has roughly 2,000,000 clones, about 95% appearing once. A word on this clone: Antigen unknown.

Naive-designated CD8 cells lacked CD45RO, were positively enriched for CCR7, and omitted terminally differentiated effector memory CD45RA+ cells. What was sequenced was naive CD8+ T cells sorted from blood. This clonotype originated in a man aged 18 to 29 in good health.

The CDR3 nucleotides are TGTGCCAGCAGTGCCGGTGGGGTCTACGAGCAGTACTTC. As protein: CASSAGGVYEQYF. The chain couples TRBV9 to TRBJ2-7, with D unclear. This CDR3 has 13 amino acids. Germline lookup yields CDR1 SGDLS and CDR2 YYNGEE. Trimming took off 5 bases at V and 3 bases at J, with 12 bases between the two ends. The full variable domain, with the rest looked up from reference TRBV9 and TRBJ2-7, is DSGVTQTPKHLITATGQRVTLRCSPRSGDLSVYWYQQSLDQGLQFLIQYYNGEERAKGNILERFSAQQFPDLHSELNLSSLELGDSALYFCASSAGGVYEQYFGPGTRLTVT.